Reported below is one T cell receptor (beta chain). Generated by immunoSEQ multiplex PCR, the TCRdb table keeps only in-frame clones and is missing some. Of some 77,000 clones in the sample, around 92% are singletons; the top ten hold approximately 0.35%. Germline V gives CDR1 MNHEY, CDR2 SVGAGI. The CDR3 has 14 amino acids. Losses at the gene ends were 2 bases for V and 6 bases for J; bases not matched to a gene: 7. This entry belongs to a study of technical replicates of blood from a few donors. Sequencing input: T cells isolated from PBMCs. This chain connects TRBV6-5 to TRBJ2-7; 7 bases map to TRBD2. This clonotype was obtained from a human donor in good health. This CDR3 reads CASSYGTTFGEQYF. For the CDR3, the DNA is TGTGCCAGCAGTTACGGGACTACTTTCGGCGAGCAGTACTTC.